Listed here is a single T cell receptor (delta chain). The antigen it recognizes is unknown. A much larger clone differs by one base, so this may be a read error. There are 17 amino acids in the CDR3, from cysteine to phenylalanine inclusive. This entry keeps only the CDR3 DNA: 51 bases, framed from base 1. V is clipped by 9 bases and J by 2 bases, and the sequence between their germline boundaries is 19 bases long. For CDR1 and CDR2, the germline V gene lists GEAIGNYY and EKD. This entry comes from a study of gamma-delta chains in newborns, infants, children (dated by TCRdb to 2018 to 2020). About the study as a whole: In the study title, it is stated that polyclonal expansion of innate gammadelta T cells is driven by microbial exposure immediately after birth. How innate gammadelta T cell populations in human newborns were shaped by microbial exposure immediately after birth was investigated in the study.

The sample was run on an Illumina MiSeq. Via CATT, TCRdb reprocessed the public reads, and rows with identical DNA were then joined. The sample table lists over a thousand delta-chain clones, approximately 3% of them with a count of one. The top ten hold around 15% of the sample. Material for sequencing was blood. This clonotype originated in a child who was a newborn, infant or young child, either healthy, febrile or measles-vaccinated (not recorded which). The V and J segments used are TRDV2 and TRDJ3; the D gene is not confidently resolved. The CDR3: CARGKVDGPWDTRQMFF. DNA sequence: TGTGCCCGTGGCAAAGTAGACGGCCCCTGGGACACCCGACAGATGTTTTTC.